The T cell receptor (beta chain) described here comes from a study of identical twins. Template switching added a universal primer site, and cDNA bore unique molecular identifiers. TCRdb independently ran MiXCR on the 5' RACE reads; one entry per CDR3 protein. The table shows approximately 700,000 distinct CDR3 sequences, with 18% occurring only once. The germline V gene has CDR1 SNHLY and CDR2 FYNNEI. This CDR3 contains 12 residues. The V end was cut by 10 bases, the J end by 0 bases, with 9 bases between. The sample was also linked to a second study, of T cells expressing NK-cell markers.

The receptor comes from a woman between 18 and 29 years old in good health. The chain is built from TRBV2 and TRBJ1-2; D is perhaps TRBD1 (6 bases). Sequencing was done on a sample of PBMCs. The CDR3 DNA reads as TGTGCCACCAGGACAGCTAACTATGGCTACACCTTC. This codes for CATRTANYGYTF.